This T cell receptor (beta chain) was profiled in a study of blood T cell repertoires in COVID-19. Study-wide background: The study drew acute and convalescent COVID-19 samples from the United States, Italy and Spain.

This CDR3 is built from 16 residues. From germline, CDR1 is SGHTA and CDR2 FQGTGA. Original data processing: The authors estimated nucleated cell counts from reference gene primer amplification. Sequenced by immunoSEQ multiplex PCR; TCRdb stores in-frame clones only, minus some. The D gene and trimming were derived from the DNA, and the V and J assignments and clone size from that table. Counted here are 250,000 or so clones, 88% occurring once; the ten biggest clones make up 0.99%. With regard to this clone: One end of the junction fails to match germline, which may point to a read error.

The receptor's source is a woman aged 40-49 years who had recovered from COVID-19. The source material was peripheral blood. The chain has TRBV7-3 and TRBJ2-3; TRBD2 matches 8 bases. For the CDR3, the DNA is TGTGCCAGCAGCCTAACAGCGGGAGTCGGCACAGATACGCAGTATTTT. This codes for CASSLTAGVGTDTQYF.